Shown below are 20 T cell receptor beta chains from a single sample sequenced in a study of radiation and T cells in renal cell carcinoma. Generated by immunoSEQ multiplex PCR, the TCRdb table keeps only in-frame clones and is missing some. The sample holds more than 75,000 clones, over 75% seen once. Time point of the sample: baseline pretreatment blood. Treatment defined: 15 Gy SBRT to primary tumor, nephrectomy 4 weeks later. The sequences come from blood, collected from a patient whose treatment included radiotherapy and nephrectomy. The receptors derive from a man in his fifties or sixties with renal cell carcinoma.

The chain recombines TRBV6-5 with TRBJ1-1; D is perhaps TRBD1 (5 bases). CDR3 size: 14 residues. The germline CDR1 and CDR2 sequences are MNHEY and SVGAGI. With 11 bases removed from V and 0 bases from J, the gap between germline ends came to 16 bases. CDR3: CASAGVTMNTEAFF. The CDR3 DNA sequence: TGTGCCTCCGCGGGGGTTACTATGAACACTGAAGCTTTCTTT.

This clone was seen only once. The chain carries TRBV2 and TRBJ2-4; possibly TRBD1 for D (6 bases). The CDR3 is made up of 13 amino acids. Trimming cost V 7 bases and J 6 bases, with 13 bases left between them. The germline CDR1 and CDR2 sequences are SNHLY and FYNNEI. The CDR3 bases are TGTGCCAGCAACGATGGACAGCGAAACATTCAGTACTTC. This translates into CASNDGQRNIQYF.

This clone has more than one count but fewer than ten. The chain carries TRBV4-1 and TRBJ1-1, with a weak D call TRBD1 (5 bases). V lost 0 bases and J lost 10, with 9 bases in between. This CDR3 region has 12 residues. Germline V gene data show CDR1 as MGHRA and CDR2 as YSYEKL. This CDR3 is CASSQELGVAFF. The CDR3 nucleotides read TGCGCCAGCAGCCAAGAGTTAGGGGTAGCTTTCTTT.

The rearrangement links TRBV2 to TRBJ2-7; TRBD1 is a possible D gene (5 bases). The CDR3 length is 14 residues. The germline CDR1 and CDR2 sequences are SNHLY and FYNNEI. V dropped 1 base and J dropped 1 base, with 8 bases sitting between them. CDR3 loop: CASSEGRGSYEQYF. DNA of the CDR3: TGTGCCAGCAGTGAAGGTAGGGGTTCCTACGAGCAGTACTTC.

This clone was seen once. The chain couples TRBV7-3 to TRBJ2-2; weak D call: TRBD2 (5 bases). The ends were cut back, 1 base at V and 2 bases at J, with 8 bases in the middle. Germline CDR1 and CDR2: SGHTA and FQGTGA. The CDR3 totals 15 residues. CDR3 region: CASSLNAGNTGELFF. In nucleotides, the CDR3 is TGTGCCAGCAGCTTAAACGCGGGTAACACCGGGGAGCTGTTTTTT.

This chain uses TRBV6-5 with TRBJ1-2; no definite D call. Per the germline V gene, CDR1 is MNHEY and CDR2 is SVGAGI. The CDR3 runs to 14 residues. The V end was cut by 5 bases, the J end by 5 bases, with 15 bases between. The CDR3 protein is CASSKTGLGYGYTF. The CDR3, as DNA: TGTGCCAGCAGTAAGACCGGCCTTGGGTATGGCTACACCTTC.

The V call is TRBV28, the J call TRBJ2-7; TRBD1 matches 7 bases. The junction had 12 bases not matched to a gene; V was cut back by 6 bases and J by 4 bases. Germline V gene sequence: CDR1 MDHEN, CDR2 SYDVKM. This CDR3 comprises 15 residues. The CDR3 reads CASRGGQGLSYEQYF. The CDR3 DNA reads TGTGCCAGCAGAGGGGGCCAGGGCCTTTCTTACGAGCAGTACTTC.

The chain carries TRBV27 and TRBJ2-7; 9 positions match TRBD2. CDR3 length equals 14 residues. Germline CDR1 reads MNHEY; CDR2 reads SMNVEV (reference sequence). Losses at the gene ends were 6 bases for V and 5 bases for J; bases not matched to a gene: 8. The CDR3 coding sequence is TGTGCCAGCAGCGATAGCGGGAGTTTCCACGAGCAGTACTTC. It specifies CASSDSGSFHEQYF.

CDR3: CASSPGTLSSYEQYF. The CDR3, as DNA: TGTGCCAGCAGCCCAGGGACGCTAAGTTCCTACGAGCAGTACTTC. The J gene is TRBJ2-7, the V gene TRBV7-9; the D gene could be TRBD1 or TRBD2 (5 bases each). This CDR3 has 15 amino acids. Trimming took 5 bases from V and 1 from J, leaving 15 bases between them. In germline, CDR1 is SEHNR, CDR2 FQNEAQ (reference sequence).

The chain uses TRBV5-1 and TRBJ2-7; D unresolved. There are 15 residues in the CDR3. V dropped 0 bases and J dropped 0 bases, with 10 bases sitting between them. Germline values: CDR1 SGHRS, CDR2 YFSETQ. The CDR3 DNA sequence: TGCGCCAGCAGCTTGGACAACTCCGTCTCCTACGAGCAGTACTTC. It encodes CASSLDNSVSYEQYF.

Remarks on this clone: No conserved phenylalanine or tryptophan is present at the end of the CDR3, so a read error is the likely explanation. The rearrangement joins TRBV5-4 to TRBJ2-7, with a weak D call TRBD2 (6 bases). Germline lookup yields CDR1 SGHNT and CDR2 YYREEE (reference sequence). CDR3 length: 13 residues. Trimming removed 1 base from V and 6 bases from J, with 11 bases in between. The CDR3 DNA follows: TGTGCCAGCAGCTTGCATTTAGCGGCCGAGCAGTACCTC. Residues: CASSLHLAAEQYL.

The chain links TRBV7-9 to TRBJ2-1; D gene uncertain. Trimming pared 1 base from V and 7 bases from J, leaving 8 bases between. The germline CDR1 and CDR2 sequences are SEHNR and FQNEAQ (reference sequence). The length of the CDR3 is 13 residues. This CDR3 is CASSLVPQNEQFF. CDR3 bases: TGTGCCAGCAGCTTAGTCCCCCAGAATGAGCAGTTCTTC.

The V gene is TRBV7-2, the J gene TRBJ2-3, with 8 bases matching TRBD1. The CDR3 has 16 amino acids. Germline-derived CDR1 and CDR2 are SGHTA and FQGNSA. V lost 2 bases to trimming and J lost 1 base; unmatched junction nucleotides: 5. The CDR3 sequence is CASSLLPGQGTDTQYF. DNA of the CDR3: TGTGCCAGCAGCTTACTCCCGGGACAGGGCACAGATACGCAGTATTTT.

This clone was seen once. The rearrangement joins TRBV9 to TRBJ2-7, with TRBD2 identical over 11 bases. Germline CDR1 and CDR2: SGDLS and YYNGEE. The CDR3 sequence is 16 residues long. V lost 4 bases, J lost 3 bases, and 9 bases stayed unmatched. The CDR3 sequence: CASSLTGLAEVYEQYF. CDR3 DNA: TGTGCCAGCAGCCTAACGGGACTAGCGGAAGTCTACGAGCAGTACTTC.

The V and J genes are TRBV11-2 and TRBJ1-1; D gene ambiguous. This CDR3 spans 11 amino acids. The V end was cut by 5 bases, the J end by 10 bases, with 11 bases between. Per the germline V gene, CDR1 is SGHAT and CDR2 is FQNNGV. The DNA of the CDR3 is TGTGCCAGCAGCCCCCTCCGTGGAGCTTTCTTT. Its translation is CASSPLRGAFF.

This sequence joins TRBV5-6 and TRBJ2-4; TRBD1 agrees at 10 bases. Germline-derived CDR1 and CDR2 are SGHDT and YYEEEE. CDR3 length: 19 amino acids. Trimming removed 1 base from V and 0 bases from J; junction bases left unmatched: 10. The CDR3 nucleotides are TGTGCCAGCAGCTTGAAGCGGTGGGGACAGGGGTTAGCCAAAAACATTCAGTACTTC. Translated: CASSLKRWGQGLAKNIQYF.

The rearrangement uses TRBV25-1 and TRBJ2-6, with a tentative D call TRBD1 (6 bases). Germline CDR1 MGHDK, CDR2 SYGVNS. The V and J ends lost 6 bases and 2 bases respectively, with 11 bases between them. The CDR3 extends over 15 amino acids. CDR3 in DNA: TGTGCCAGCAGCCGGGACAATGCTGGGGCCAACGTCCTGACTTTC. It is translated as CASSRDNAGANVLTF.

The CDR3 protein is CASSRLAGELFF. The CDR3 DNA follows: TGTGCCAGCAGTCGACTAGCCGGGGAGCTGTTTTTT. The rearrangement links TRBV7-2 to TRBJ2-2; a weak D match, TRBD2 (6 bases). This CDR3 has 12 residues. Germline V CDR1 and CDR2: SGHTA, FQGNSA. The V gene lost 6 bases and the J gene lost 6 bases, with 8 bases spanning the gap.

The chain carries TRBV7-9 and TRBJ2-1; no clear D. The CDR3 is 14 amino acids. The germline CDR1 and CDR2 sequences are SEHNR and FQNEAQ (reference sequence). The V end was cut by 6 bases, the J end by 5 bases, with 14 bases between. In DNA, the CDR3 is TGTGCCAGCAGTGATTCGGTCCTCGACAATGAGCAGTTCTTC. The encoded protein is CASSDSVLDNEQFF.

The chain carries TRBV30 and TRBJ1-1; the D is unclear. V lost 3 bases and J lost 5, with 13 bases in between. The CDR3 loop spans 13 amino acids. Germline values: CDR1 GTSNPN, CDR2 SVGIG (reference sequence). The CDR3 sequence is CAWRPQGWTEAFF. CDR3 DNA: TGTGCCTGGAGACCCCAAGGTTGGACTGAAGCTTTCTTT.